The 32 T cell receptor beta chains below all came from one sample that was sequenced in a study of CD8 T cells in ankylosing spondylitis. In TCRdb, the 5' RACE reads were re-called with MiXCR into one record per CDR3 protein. The sample holds tens of thousands of distinct CDR3 sequences, approximately 10% seen once. The sample comprised blood, either unsorted or a sorted T cell fraction (not recorded which). The receptor set was obtained from a male donor with ankylosing spondylitis or in good health (not recorded which).

This clonotype was counted a few times. This chain uses TRBV11-3 with TRBJ2-1, with D possibly matching TRBD2 (6 bases). Per the germline V gene, CDR1 is SGHNT and CDR2 is YENEEA. The CDR3 runs to 12 residues. Deletions cut 5 bases from V and 9 bases from J, with 11 bases between. Here the CDR3 reads CASSHLGGEQFF. CDR3 DNA sequence: TGTGCCAGCAGCCATCTGGGAGGTGAGCAGTTCTTC.

This clonotype has a handful of counts. The chain carries TRBV12-3 or TRBV12-4 and TRBJ2-2; 7 positions match TRBD1. Trimming cost V 5 bases and J 3 bases; bases outside gene matches: 3. This CDR3 comprises 14 residues. CDR3 region: CASSPTGDTGELFF. CDR3 DNA sequence: TGTGCCAGCAGTCCTACAGGGGACACCGGGGAGCTGTTTTTT.

This clonotype was detected many times. The V call is TRBV12-3 or TRBV12-4, the J call TRBJ1-5, with D uncertain. The CDR3 has 13 residues. Trimming removed 3 bases from V and 5 bases from J, with 8 bases in between. The CDR3, as DNA: TGTGCCAGCAGTTTGTCAGGAGATCAGCCCCAGCATTTT. Translated: CASSLSGDQPQHF.

Ten or more counts support this clonotype. As DNA, the CDR3 is TGTGCCAGCAGCGCAAAGACTAGCGGGGGGACCTACGAGCAGTACTTC. Amino acid sequence: CASSAKTSGGTYEQYF. The rearrangement uses TRBV6-5 and TRBJ2-7; 13 nucleotides match TRBD2. Germline V gene data show CDR1 as MNHEY and CDR2 as SVGAGI. This CDR3 contains 16 residues. Trimming cost V 6 bases and J 2 bases; bases outside gene matches: 7.

This clonotype was seen many times. This chain uses TRBV5-6 with TRBJ2-1, with 11 bases fitting TRBD2. Losses at the gene ends were 4 bases for V and 3 bases for J; bases not matched to a gene: 3. This CDR3 has 15 residues. CDR1 is SGHDT, CDR2 YYEEEE, per germline. The CDR3 protein is CASSLAGGFYNEQFF. In DNA form, the CDR3 reads TGTGCCAGCAGCCTAGCGGGGGGCTTCTACAATGAGCAGTTCTTC.

The CDR3 region is CASRGGGKEAFF. In nucleotides, the CDR3 is TGTGCCAGCAGGGGGGGGGGCAAGGAAGCTTTCTTT. This sequence joins TRBV12-3 or TRBV12-4 and TRBJ1-1, with D possibly being TRBD1 (6 bases). V lost 6 bases to trimming and J lost 8 bases, with 13 bases between them. This CDR3 is built from 12 residues.

This clonotype was counted ten times or more. The V call is TRBV5-1, the J call TRBJ2-7; D possibly uses TRBD1 or TRBD2 (5 bases each). Between the trimmed V and J ends, which lost 0 bases and 0 bases, there was a span of 7 bases. The germline gives CDR1 SGHRS, CDR2 YFSETQ. This CDR3 region has 14 residues. CDR3 bases: TGCGCCAGCAGCTTGGAGGGACCCTCCTACGAGCAGTACTTC. Translated, it gives CASSLEGPSYEQYF.

This clonotype has a count of ten or more. The CDR3 is CASSSGQGPVATNEKLFF. In nucleotides, the CDR3 is TGTGCCAGCTCTTCGGGACAGGGCCCCGTTGCAACTAATGAAAAACTGTTTTTT. The J gene is TRBJ1-4, the V gene TRBV18, with 9 bases fitting TRBD1. Unmatched junction bases numbered 11, after V lost 6 bases and J lost 0 bases. The CDR3 is 18 residues long. Per the germline V gene, CDR1 is KGHSH and CDR2 is LQKENI.

This clonotype was counted many times. The rearrangement uses TRBV20-1 and TRBJ2-2, with D perhaps TRBD1 or TRBD2 (6 bases each). The CDR3 has 15 residues. Trimming shortened V by 5 bases and J by 4 bases, and 17 bases separated the two germline ends. Germline V gene lookup returns CDR1 DFQATT and CDR2 SNEGSKA (reference sequence). The CDR3 sequence: CSAETGGGRTGELFF. The DNA of the CDR3 is TGCAGTGCTGAAACCGGGGGCGGGCGCACCGGGGAGCTGTTTTTT.

CDR3 sequence reads: CASSTQDRVWQPQHF. The CDR3, as DNA: TGTGCCAGTAGTACCCAGGACAGGGTGTGGCAGCCCCAGCATTTT. The chain combines TRBV19 with TRBJ1-5; 8 bases fit TRBD1. Per the germline V gene, CDR1 is LNHDA and CDR2 is SQIVND (reference sequence). The CDR3 length is 15 residues. Trimming took 4 bases from V and 7 from J; bases not matched to a gene: 9.

This clonotype was seen a handful of times. J is TRBJ2-5 and V is TRBV7-2, with 10 bases aligning to TRBD1. The CDR3 loop spans 16 amino acids. The trim removed 1 base at V and 5 bases at J, leaving 7 bases unmatched. Germline lookup yields CDR1 SGHTA and CDR2 FQGNSA. The CDR3 is CASSLGGGQGYETQYF. Written as DNA, the CDR3 is TGTGCCAGCAGCTTAGGAGGGGGACAGGGGTACGAGACCCAGTACTTC.

V usage is TRBV19 and J usage is TRBJ2-3, with D unclear. In germline, CDR1 is LNHDA, CDR2 SQIVND (reference sequence). The CDR3 extends over 14 amino acids. With 2 bases removed from V and 3 bases from J, the gap between germline ends came to 9 bases. The CDR3 nucleotides read TGTGCCAGTAGTATAAGCCCGGCAACAGATACGCAGTATTTT. Translated: CASSISPATDTQYF.

There are many counts of this clonotype. The rearrangement links TRBV12-3 or TRBV12-4 to TRBJ1-1; D gene ambiguous. The CDR3 has 11 amino acids. Between the trimmed V and J ends, which lost 1 base and 10 bases, there was a span of 7 bases. The CDR3 region is CASSLVGVAFF. DNA for the CDR3: TGTGCCAGCAGTTTAGTCGGGGTAGCTTTCTTT.

This clonotype has at least ten counts. CDR3 loop: CASSQEGNNEKLFF. CDR3 in DNA: TGTGCCAGCAGCCAAGAAGGGAACAATGAAAAACTGTTTTTT. J is TRBJ1-4 and V is TRBV4-2, with no clear D. V lost 0 bases to trimming and J lost 5 bases, with 7 bases between them. The CDR3 loop spans 14 amino acids. In germline, CDR1 is LGHNA, CDR2 YNFKEQ.

This clonotype was recorded a few times. The chain recombines TRBV27 with TRBJ1-5; possibly TRBD1 for D (5 bases). Looked up from germline, CDR1 is MNHEY and CDR2 is SMNVEV (reference sequence). The ends were cut back, 5 bases at V and 3 bases at J, with 11 bases in the middle. The length of the CDR3 is 14 residues. CDR3 nucleotide sequence: TGTGCCAGCAGTCTTCAGGGCTCCAATCAGCCCCAGCATTTT. The encoded protein is CASSLQGSNQPQHF.

This clonotype was counted between two and nine times. This chain links TRBV5-1 with TRBJ1-2; D perhaps matches TRBD1 (6 bases). The V and J ends lost 4 bases and 5 bases respectively, with 15 bases between them. CDR1 is SGHRS, CDR2 YFSETQ, per germline. The CDR3 extends over 14 amino acids. The DNA of the CDR3 is TGCGCCAGCAGCCCGGAGGACAGTTCTTATGGCTACACCTTC. Translating gives CASSPEDSSYGYTF.

This clonotype appeared many times. The chain recombines TRBV12-3 or TRBV12-4 with TRBJ2-7; TRBD1 might be the D (5 bases). CDR3 length: 15 amino acids. The V end was cut by 6 bases, the J end by 6 bases, with 21 bases between. The DNA of the CDR3 is TGTGCCAGCAGCTATCTCCCTGGGCAGGGCACCGAGCAGTACTTC. As protein: CASSYLPGQGTEQYF.

This clonotype was picked up many times. V usage is TRBV5-1 and J usage is TRBJ2-7; D might be TRBD2 (6 bases). Trimming left V 4 bases short and J 2 bases short, with 22 bases between. The CDR3 sequence is 17 residues long. Germline CDR1 SGHRS, CDR2 YFSETQ. DNA of the CDR3: TGCGCCAGCAGCCCGGGCCCTTCTTTTGCGGGGACCTACGAGCAGTACTTC. Its translation is CASSPGPSFAGTYEQYF.

This clonotype has only one observation. This chain connects TRBV7-9 to TRBJ2-3; D ambiguous. Trimming stripped 6 bases from V and 2 bases from J, with 15 bases between. The CDR3 is made up of 15 amino acids. Germline CDR1 is SEHNR and CDR2 is FQNEAQ (reference sequence). CDR3 in DNA: TGTGCCAGCAGTTTGATAGGGTCGGACACAGATACGCAGTATTTT. It codes for CASSLIGSDTDTQYF. Using reference TRBV7-9 and TRBJ2-3 for the parts outside the CDR3, the full variable domain is DTGVSQNPRHKITKRGQNVTFRCDPISEHNRLYWYRQTLGQGPEFLTYFQNEAQLEKSRLLSDRFSAERPKGSFSTLEIQRTEQGDSAMYLCASSLIGSDTDTQYFGPGTRLTVL.

This chain uses TRBV27 with TRBJ2-2; no definite D call. The CDR3 length is 12 residues. Germline CDR1 reads MNHEY; CDR2 reads SMNVEV (reference sequence). Trimming removed 5 bases at V and 3 bases at J, with 4 bases between. The CDR3 region has the DNA TGTGCCAGCAGTATCGACACCGGGGAGCTGTTTTTT. Encoded protein: CASSIDTGELFF.

This clonotype was counted at least ten times. The CDR3 coding sequence is TGCGCCAGCAGCTCCCGGACGGGGTCTGATGAGCAGTTCTTC. Amino acid sequence: CASSSRTGSDEQFF. This chain joins TRBV4-1 and TRBJ2-1, with D possibly being TRBD2 (5 bases). V was cut by 5 bases and J by 8 bases, with 16 bases left in between. The CDR3 runs to 14 residues. CDR1 is MGHRA and CDR2 is YSYEKL in the germline V gene.

There are many counts of this clonotype. J is TRBJ1-2 and V is TRBV3-1; D gene uncertain. The length of the CDR3 is 13 residues. Germline-derived CDR1 and CDR2 are LGHDT and YNNKEL (reference sequence). V was cut by 0 bases and J by 5 bases, with 7 bases left in between. In DNA form, the CDR3 reads TGTGCCAGCAGCCAAGATCCGACGTATGGCTACACCTTC. Its translation: CASSQDPTYGYTF.

In this sample, this clonotype turned up once. This chain joins TRBV18 and TRBJ1-3; 8 bases match TRBD1. The CDR3 is 14 amino acids. Germline CDR1 KGHSH, CDR2 LQKENI. V was clipped by 3 bases and J by 8 bases; unmatched bases: 6. The CDR3 nucleotides read TGTGCCAGCTCACCTCGGACAGGGTTGGACACCATATATTTT. Translating it yields CASSPRTGLDTIYF.

The sample holds many counts of this clonotype. The V call is TRBV15, the J call TRBJ2-5; no clear D. CDR1 and CDR2 (germline): LNHNV, YYDKDF (reference sequence). The CDR3 runs to 12 residues. Trimming cost V 1 base and J 5 bases, with 5 bases left between them. CDR3 loop: CATSRVMETQYF. As DNA, the CDR3 is TGTGCCACCAGCAGAGTAATGGAGACCCAGTACTTC. The entire variable domain, with the rest obtained from reference TRBV15 and TRBJ2-5, is as follows: DAMVIQNPRYQVTQFGKPVTLSCSQTLNHNVMYWYQQKSSQAPKLLFHYYDKDFNNEADTPDNFQSRRPNTSFCFLDIRSPGLGDTAMYLCATSRVMETQYFGPGTRLLVL.

This clonotype showed up just a few times. The chain's CDR3 is CASGLPGSRQKETQYF. The CDR3 DNA reads as TGTGCTAGTGGTTTGCCCGGTTCTCGGCAGAAAGAGACCCAGTACTTC. The chain is built from TRBV12-5 and TRBJ2-5, with D uncertain. Germline loops: CDR1 LGHNT, CDR2 FRNRAP. V was trimmed by 2 bases and J by 3 bases, leaving 16 bases between them. This CDR3 contains 16 residues.

V usage is TRBV11-1 and J usage is TRBJ2-1; the D is unclear. The germline V gene has CDR1 SGHAT and CDR2 FQDESV (reference sequence). The CDR3 is made up of 12 amino acids. V lost 4 bases and J lost 9, with 10 bases in between. CDR3 DNA: TGTGCCAGCAGCTCAGACGCTAGTGAGCAGTTCTTC. Protein sequence: CASSSDASEQFF.

This chain uses TRBV7-6 with TRBJ2-1; D may be TRBD2 (7 bases). V lost 0 bases and J lost 3, with 12 bases in between. From germline, CDR1 is SGHVS and CDR2 FNYEAQ. This CDR3 is 16 amino acids long. CDR3 coding DNA: TGTGCCAGCAGCTTAGCGCAAGGGGGGGGCTACAATGAGCAGTTCTTC. Protein sequence: CASSLAQGGGYNEQFF.

The CDR3 is CASSLGQGAFYEQYF. CDR3 DNA: TGCGCCAGCAGCTTGGGACAGGGGGCTTTCTACGAGCAGTACTTC. The chain is built from TRBV5-1 and TRBJ2-7; 10 nucleotides align to TRBD1. With V trimmed by 0 bases and J by 3 bases, 3 bases remained unmatched. Germline CDR1 SGHRS, CDR2 YFSETQ. CDR3 size: 15 residues.

As for this clonotype: One end of the junction does not line up with germline, which may come from a read error. The rearrangement uses TRBV19 and TRBJ2-1; 11 bases agree with TRBD2. CDR1 LNHDA and CDR2 SQIVND come from the germline V gene (reference sequence). The CDR3 runs to 15 residues. The CDR3 reads CVSTVSGGVGNEQFF. The CDR3 DNA sequence: TGTGTCAGTACCGTTAGCGGGGGGGTAGGCAATGAGCAGTTCTTC.

This clonotype was seen at least ten times. This CDR3 is CASSLGPAGGPNNEQFF. DNA for the CDR3: TGCGCCAGCAGCCTTGGACCAGCGGGGGGGCCTAACAATGAGCAGTTCTTC. The chain carries TRBV5-1 and TRBJ2-1, with 10 positions matching TRBD2. CDR1 SGHRS and CDR2 YFSETQ come from the germline V gene. This CDR3 spans 17 amino acids. With V trimmed by 4 bases and J by 5 bases, 12 bases remained unmatched. The whole variable domain, remainder taken from reference TRBV5-1 and TRBJ2-1, is KAGVTQTPRYLIKTRGQQVTLSCSPISGHRSVSWYQQTPGQGLQFLFEYFSETQRNKGNFPGRFSGRQFSNSRSEMNVSTLELGDSALYLCASSLGPAGGPNNEQFFGPGTRLTVL.

Many counts were recorded for this clonotype. V gene TRBV6-2 or TRBV6-3 combines with J gene TRBJ2-5; no clear D gene. Germline CDR1 is MNHEY and CDR2 is SVGEGT. This CDR3 contains 13 residues. The V end was cut by 6 bases, the J end by 4 bases, with 12 bases between. DNA for the CDR3: TGTGCCAGCAGATCCCAACCCCTAGAGACCCAGTACTTC. Translated, it gives CASRSQPLETQYF.

This clonotype was seen repeatedly, ten times or more. This rearrangement joins TRBV2 to TRBJ2-7, with no clear D. The germline gives CDR1 SNHLY, CDR2 FYNNEI. The V end lost 3 bases, the J end lost 9 bases, and 15 bases lay between the germline ends. The length of the CDR3 is 13 residues. As DNA, the CDR3 is TGTGCCAGCAGTGATTTCCCCTACGAAGGGCAGTACTTC. This gives the protein CASSDFPYEGQYF.